This T cell receptor (beta chain) was observed in a study of T-cell memory formation after mild COVID-19. There are 15 residues in the CDR3. At least ten counts were recorded for this clonotype. The antigen is unknown. General study results and limits: Several responding clones turned up in pre-infection memory, indicating that cross-reactive memory may have taken part. Still unconfirmed is whether the second-wave clones peaking on day 37 recognized SARS-CoV-2.

In TCRdb, the 5' RACE reads were re-called with MiXCR into one record per CDR3 protein. The sample gives fewer than 250,000 distinct CDR3 sequences, about 17% of which show up once; 2% to 3% is in the top ten. The gene calls are TRBV21-1 and TRBJ2-2; TRBD1, as called in the table, went unchecked against the DNA. TRBV21-1 is assigned pseudogene status. The sequencing sample was made of PBMCs or a T cell subset sorted from them (not recorded which). The TCR comes from an adult woman who had mild COVID-19 (a few samples of this study predate the infection). Cell type and time point are not known. The CDR3 DNA reads as TGTGCCAGCAGCAAATTTGGGGCGCGGGGCGGGGAGCTGTTTTTT. It specifies CASSKFGARGGELFF.